This is a list of T cell receptor beta chains from one sample in a study of T cell responses to AZD1222 COVID-19 vaccine. TCRdb keeps only in-frame clones here, not all; method: immunoSEQ multiplex PCR. The table lists about 93,000 clones, 80% to 90% of them singletons. The sequencing here drew on peripheral blood, taken 28 days after the second AZD1222 dose. These receptors were obtained from an adult who received the AZD1222 COVID-19 vaccine. The CDR3 runs from the conserved cysteine through the conserved F or W. Each record gives: D gene, clone size, J gene, V gene, CDR3 protein, CDR3 DNA. A D gene is named only where the DNA matches it firmly. Clone size is stated in some rows and not others, as once, few, many or a class when expanded.

NA | once | TRBJ2-2 | TRBV19 | CAYRSAGELFF | TGTGCTTACAGGTCCGCCGGGGAGCTGTTTTTT
NA | NA | TRBJ1-1 | TRBV15 | CATSSSGQGGAPTEAFF | TGTGCCACCAGCAGCTCCGGGCAGGGAGGCGCGCCCACTGAAGCTTTCTTT
TRBD2 | NA | TRBJ2-5 | TRBV6-6 | CASSYPGRGETQYF | TGTGCCAGCAGTTACCCGGGGCGGGGGGAGACCCAGTACTTC
TRBD2 | once | TRBJ2-3 | TRBV6-4 | CASSETVRGGTGSFGTQYF | TGTGCCAGCAGTGAGACGGTCCGGGGGGGGACTGGAAGTTTCGGTACGCAGTATTTT
TRBD2 | few | TRBJ2-1 | TRBV5-1 | CASNGITGGNEQFF | TGCGCCAGCAACGGTATAACGGGGGGAAATGAGCAGTTCTTC
NA | NA | TRBJ1-5 | TRBV19 | CASSMQTDNQPQHF | TGTGCCAGTAGTATGCAGACAGATAATCAGCCCCAGCATTTT
TRBD1 | NA | TRBJ1-2 | TRBV29-1 | CSVPGQYYGYTF | TGCAGCGTTCCGGGACAGTACTATGGCTACACCTTC
TRBD2 | NA | TRBJ2-1 | TRBV9 | CASSLAGGNEQFF | TGTGCCAGCAGCTTAGCGGGGGGCAATGAGCAGTTCTTC
NA | NA | TRBJ1-5 | TRBV10-3 | CAISTQGGQPQHF | TGTGCCATCAGTACACAGGGTGGGCAGCCCCAGCATTTT
NA | NA | TRBJ2-1 | TRBV2 | CASSPGSANNEQFF | TGTGCCAGTTCCCCGGGCAGCGCAAACAATGAGCAGTTCTTC
NA | NA | TRBJ1-5 | TRBV19 | CASSIFREGNQPQHF | TGTGCCAGTAGTATTTTCAGGGAGGGCAATCAGCCCCAGCATTTT
NA | medium-sized | TRBJ2-7 | TRBV4-2 | CASSQDDSSSYEQYF | TGTGCCAGCAGCCAAGACGACAGCAGCTCCTACGAGCAGTACTTC
NA | NA | TRBJ2-3 | TRBV5-1 | CASSLWQGSVDTQYF | TGCGCCAGCAGCTTGTGGCAGGGGTCGGTGGATACGCAGTATTTT